This entry describes one TCR beta chain. Its matching antigen is unknown. These data originate in a study of CXCR3-negative and CXCR3-positive naive CD8 T cells. General study points: Researchers report that CXCR3-positive naive cells carry more hydrophobic TRB CDR3s than CXCR3-negative naive cells.

UMI-labeled 5' RACE TRB cDNA libraries were prepared from the cells. Using the 5' RACE reads, TCRdb records one entry per CDR3 protein without DNA. The clone table shows 130,000 to 150,000 distinct CDR3 sequences, with the ten largest holding under 0.35%. The CDR3 totals 13 residues. The germline gives CDR1 WNHNN, CDR2 SYGVQD (reference sequence). The sample was naive CXCR3+ CD8+ T cells from blood. Subset given: CD45RO-CCR7+CD27+CD95- naive CD8+ T cells expressing CXCR3 (TNR3+). V gene TRBV10-1 combines with J gene TRBJ2-7. The sequence derives from a human donor in good health. Some clones in this sample may be carry-over from other donors' samples. CDR3 protein: CARRGPEDYEQYF.